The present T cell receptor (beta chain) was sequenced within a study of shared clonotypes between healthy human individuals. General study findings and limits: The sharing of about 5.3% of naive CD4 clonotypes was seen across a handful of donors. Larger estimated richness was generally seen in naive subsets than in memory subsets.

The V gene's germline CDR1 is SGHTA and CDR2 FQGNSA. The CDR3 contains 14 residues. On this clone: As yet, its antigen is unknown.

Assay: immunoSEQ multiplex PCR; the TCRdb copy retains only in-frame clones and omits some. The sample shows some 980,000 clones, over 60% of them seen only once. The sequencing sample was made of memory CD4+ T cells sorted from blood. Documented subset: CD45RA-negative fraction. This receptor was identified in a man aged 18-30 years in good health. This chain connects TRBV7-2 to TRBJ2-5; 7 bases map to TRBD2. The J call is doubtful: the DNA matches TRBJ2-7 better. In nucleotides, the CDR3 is TGTGCCAGCAGCTTAGTTCGGGGGGTCAACGAGCAGTACTTC. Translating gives CASSLVRGVNEQYF.